These 7 T cell receptor beta chains were all obtained from the same sample, sequenced in a study of shared clonotypes between healthy human individuals. Generated by immunoSEQ multiplex PCR, the TCRdb table keeps only in-frame clones and is missing some. This table holds more than 1 million clones, roughly 74% found once. The sequenced sample was memory CD4+ T cells from PBMCs. This sample's subset: CD45RA-negative fraction. The receptor set was obtained from a man younger than 35 in good health. Some clones in this sample may be carry-over from other donors' samples.

J is TRBJ1-2 and V is TRBV5-1; 8 bases map to TRBD1. Losses at the gene ends were 0 bases for V and 4 bases for J; bases not matched to a gene: 5. The germline gives CDR1 SGHRS, CDR2 YFSETQ. This CDR3 is 15 amino acids long. The CDR3 here is CASSLATGVGYGYTF. The CDR3 region has the DNA TGCGCCAGCAGCTTGGCGACAGGGGTTGGCTATGGCTACACCTTC. Full variable domain (missing parts from reference TRBV5-1 and TRBJ1-2): KAGVTQTPRYLIKTRGQQVTLSCSPISGHRSVSWYQQTPGQGLQFLFEYFSETQRNKGNFPGRFSGRQFSNSRSEMNVSTLELGDSALYLCASSLATGVGYGYTFGSGTRLTVV.

This clone showed up just a few times. The rearrangement uses TRBV18 and TRBJ2-1; D not certain. Germline CDR1 is KGHSH and CDR2 is LQKENI. V lost 1 base and J 7 bases, leaving 5 bases between the germline ends. The CDR3 covers 12 residues. The CDR3 is CASSPQRNEQFF. The CDR3, as DNA: TGTGCCAGCTCACCACAGAGGAATGAGCAGTTCTTC.

The table lists this clone with many counts. The chain is built from TRBV5-1 and TRBJ1-5; no definite D call. The CDR3 loop spans 15 amino acids. Germline loops: CDR1 SGHRS, CDR2 YFSETQ. V gave up 2 bases and J gave up 2 bases, with 11 bases separating them. Here the CDR3 DNA reads TGCGCCAGCAGCTTTGGGGTGGACGGCAATCAGCCCCAGCATTTT. Translation: CASSFGVDGNQPQHF.

The chain has TRBV10-3 and TRBJ2-7; D is perhaps TRBD1 (8 bases). The CDR3 length is 14 residues. Germline loops: CDR1 ENHRY, CDR2 SYGVKD. V was shortened by 2 bases and J by 4 bases, with 12 bases between the two germline ends. The CDR3 spells CAISENRGGYEQYF. The CDR3, as DNA: TGTGCCATCAGTGAGAACAGGGGGGGGTACGAGCAGTACTTC.

This clone was counted between two and nine times. V and J are TRBV30 and TRBJ1-4, with TRBD1 matching over 7 bases. The germline V gene has CDR1 GTSNPN and CDR2 SVGIG (reference sequence). CDR3 size: 13 residues. With 3 bases clipped from V and 6 bases from J, the junction kept 4 bases outside the gene matches. The CDR3 bases are TGTGCCTGGAGCGCGACAGGGTATGAAAAACTGTTTTTT. Its protein product is CAWSATGYEKLFF.

This rearrangement joins TRBV5-8 to TRBJ1-4; 7 bases match TRBD1. V lost 5 bases, J lost 11 bases, and 18 bases stayed unmatched. Germline V gives CDR1 SGHTS, CDR2 YDEGEE. CDR3 size: 16 residues. The chain's CDR3 is CASRPKSRTGSGKLFF. The CDR3, as DNA: TGTGCCAGCAGACCAAAATCTCGGACAGGCTCAGGGAAACTGTTTTTT.

A note on this clone: A far larger clone is one nucleotide away, so this likely arose from a read error. The chain couples TRBV2 to TRBJ2-7; 9 bases match TRBD2. Germline CDR1 is SNHLY and CDR2 is FYNNEI. V gave up 10 bases and J gave up 1 base; unmatched junction bases: 11. There are 15 residues in the CDR3. The CDR3 DNA reads as TGTGCCACACCCGGGGCTAGCGGGATGTCCTACGAGCAGTACTTC. Encoded protein: CATPGASGMSYEQYF.